Listed below are T cell receptor beta chains from one sample, sequenced in a study of low-dose radiotherapy and immunotherapy resistance in tumors. TCRdb re-analysed the reads in MiXCR, keeping a single row per CDR3 protein. This sample has 85,000 to 95,000 distinct CDR3 sequences, with 8% to 10% found just once. Sequencing was performed on PBMCs, taken before treatment. The receptor source for this set is a male donor with prostate cancer. Both conserved end residues are trimmed from each CDR3. Clone size is given for some rows only: seen once, a few or many times, or a class if the clone is expanded.

v_gene	abundance	j_gene	CDR3aa
TRBV9	-	TRBJ2-3	ASSVVSTDTQY
TRBV19	many	TRBJ1-5	ASRTGTGGIVQPQH
TRBV29-1	-	TRBJ1-2	SDTGAYGYT
TRBV20-1	many	TRBJ2-3	SARGLAGDDTQY
TRBV29-1	many	TRBJ2-5	SVSTSGIQETQY
TRBV6-2/TRBV6-3	many	TRBJ1-5	ASSYSTGDGYSNQPQH
TRBV4-3	-	TRBJ2-6	ASSQDWPSGSVGANVLT
TRBV7-2	few	TRBJ2-3	ASSRAGGPDTQY
TRBV7-8	many	TRBJ2-7	ASSPWEGSAEQY
TRBV28	-	TRBJ1-4	ASTWEGTANEKLF
TRBV12-3/TRBV12-4	many	TRBJ2-2	ASSFGQGVGELF
TRBV6-4	many	TRBJ1-2	ASSDGFNYGYT
TRBV28	many	TRBJ2-6	AIWGPGANVLT
TRBV5-1	many	TRBJ2-1	ASSLTGAGNEQF
TRBV5-4	many	TRBJ2-7	ASSLASGLAGVGEQY
TRBV14	many	TRBJ2-4	ASSQGRMGAAKNIQY
TRBV30	many	TRBJ1-1	AWSVGGGTEAF
TRBV28	few	TRBJ1-3	ASSRAVGNTIY
TRBV2	many	TRBJ2-7	ASVWAEEPYEQY
TRBV9	many	TRBJ1-6	ASSVDLYNSPLH
TRBV6-6	-	TRBJ2-1	ASSYGVEQF
TRBV7-2	many	TRBJ2-2	ASSGRQAGELF
TRBV24-1	many	TRBJ1-5	ATSDSGQGSTQPQH
TRBV5-1	many	TRBJ1-1	ASSRTGSVTEAF
TRBV28	many	TRBJ2-7	ASSIIAGGSSYEQY
TRBV24-1	many	TRBJ2-5	ATSDRVETQY
TRBV20-1	-	TRBJ2-7	SATPKSGRSYEQY
TRBV24-1	many	TRBJ2-3	ATSNLRERDTQY
TRBV5-1	many	TRBJ1-6	ASGPGTGQSPLH
TRBV2	many	TRBJ2-1	ASLIGTSDYNEQF
TRBV19	many	TRBJ2-7	ASSIGTPSSYEQY
TRBV7-9	many	TRBJ1-5	ASSPPGTGDQPQH